The TCR beta chain described here comes from a study of shared clonotypes between healthy human individuals. General study results and limits: Generally, estimated richness proved larger in naive subsets than it did in memory subsets. Clonotypes shared by all four donors outscored non-shared clonotypes in generation probability.

Only in-frame clones appear in the TCRdb table, and some are missing; sequencing was by immunoSEQ multiplex PCR. Of about 600,000 clones detected, 95% to 98% appear once; the ten largest clones hold around 0.057%. Comment on this clone: The antigen is unknown.

Material for sequencing was naive CD4+ T cells sorted from blood. This sample's subset: CD45RA+ positively selected. The origin of this receptor is a woman between 25 and 40 years old in good health.

The CDR3 sequence is CASSGDRGRGYGYTF. For the CDR3, the DNA is TGTGCCAGCAGTGGTGACAGGGGGCGAGGCTATGGCTACACCTTC. The chain recombines TRBV6-1 with TRBJ1-2, with 10 bases matching TRBD1. J was trimmed by 4 bases and V by 4 bases; bases with no gene match: 6. This CDR3 is 15 amino acids long. CDR1 is MNHNS, CDR2 SASEGT, per germline.